This T cell receptor (beta chain) was observed in a study of OX40 agonist ivuxolimab in advanced cancers. About the research overall: The mean age was approximately 60 years, ranging from about 20 to 90, with around four fifths of participants male. Study-wide results and caveats: A proportion of nonresponders additionally exhibited low normalized T-cell clonal expansion. Dose levels from 0.1 to 3.0 mg/kg saw CD4+ and CD8+ blood T cells expand clonally by week 6.

The CDR3 consists of 12 residues. CDR1 and CDR2 from the germline V gene are ENHRY and SYGVKD. Only in-frame clones appear in the TCRdb table, and some are missing; sequencing was by immunoSEQ multiplex PCR. The sample records some 76,000 clones, under 90% being singletons. Details on this clone: Its specificity is not known. One end of the junction is discordant with germline, which a read error may explain. The same CDR3 also results from other DNA sequences found in this sample.

Sample: CD4+ or CD8+ T cells sorted from blood, taken in a trial of the OX40 agonist ivuxolimab. The V and J genes are TRBV10-3 and TRBJ1-5, with D hard to call. The receptor was derived from an adult with an advanced solid tumor such as melanoma, head and neck, liver or kidney cancer. This CDR3 reads CAISDSNQPQHF. As DNA, the CDR3 is TGTGCTATCAGTGACAGCAATCAGCCCCAGCATTTT.